These 8 T cell receptor beta chains came from one sample sequenced in a study of T cell responses to AZD1222 COVID-19 vaccine. Produced via immunoSEQ multiplex PCR; TCRdb's table is partial and in-frame only. Among some 150,000 clones listed, more than 75% were seen once. The sample consisted of peripheral blood, taken 28 days after the second AZD1222 dose. The receptors stem from an adult who received the AZD1222 COVID-19 vaccine.

CDR3 bases: TGTGCCAGCAGTCAGACTCATAACTCCTACAATGAGCAGTTCTTC. Protein sequence: CASSQTHNSYNEQFF. The rearrangement joins TRBV3-1 (or the pseudogene TRBV3-2) to TRBJ2-1; D gene unclear. The CDR3 runs to 15 residues. Germline loops: CDR1 LGHDT, CDR2 YNNKEL (reference sequence). Trimming left V 6 bases short and J 0 bases short, with 12 bases between.

The chain carries TRBV18 and TRBJ2-7; TRBD1 aligns across 7 bases. Per germline, CDR1 KGHSH and CDR2 LQKENI. This CDR3 comprises 13 residues. V was pared by 5 bases and J by 0 bases, with 1 base of the junction left unmatched. The CDR3 is CASSGTASYEQYF. The DNA of the CDR3 is TGTGCCAGCTCAGGGACAGCCTCCTACGAGCAGTACTTC.

This chain joins TRBV6-2 or TRBV6-3 and TRBJ1-5; no reliable D call. The V gene lost 6 bases and the J gene lost 4 bases, with 13 bases spanning the gap. Looked up from germline, CDR1 is MNHEY and CDR2 is SVGEGT. The length of the CDR3 is 14 residues. CDR3 amino acids: CASSPPQPNQPQHF. The CDR3, as DNA: TGTGCCAGCAGCCCCCCGCAGCCTAATCAGCCCCAGCATTTT.

The chain carries TRBV7-9 and TRBJ1-3; a possible D gene is TRBD1 (5 bases). V was shortened by 5 bases and J by 0 bases, with 11 bases between the two germline ends. CDR1 and CDR2 from the germline V gene are SEHNR and FQNEAQ (reference sequence). This CDR3 is built from 15 residues. CDR3 residues: CASSPDRYSGNTIYF. CDR3 DNA sequence: TGTGCCAGCAGCCCCGACAGATACTCTGGAAACACCATATATTTT. Together with reference TRBV7-9 and TRBJ1-3, the CDR3 gives the full variable domain: DTGVSQNPRHKITKRGQNVTFRCDPISEHNRLYWYRQTLGQGPEFLTYFQNEAQLEKSRLLSDRFSAERPKGSFSTLEIQRTEQGDSAMYLCASSPDRYSGNTIYFGEGSWLTVV.

The CDR3 region has the DNA TGCAGTGCTAGTGCCAGGTCTAACTATGGCTACACCTTC. Protein product: CSASARSNYGYTF. The V gene is TRBV20-1, the J gene TRBJ1-2; the D is unclear. From germline, CDR1 is DFQATT and CDR2 SNEGSKA (reference sequence). Trimming stripped 3 bases from V and 0 bases from J, with 8 bases between. This CDR3 contains 13 residues.

The chain is built from TRBV30 and TRBJ1-2; D is uncertain. Germline V gives CDR1 GTSNPN, CDR2 SVGIG (reference sequence). This CDR3 contains 12 residues. Between the trimmed V and J ends, which lost 2 bases and 7 bases, there was a span of 11 bases. The CDR3 loop reads CAWSPHTGGYTF. CDR3 DNA: TGTGCCTGGAGTCCTCACACCGGTGGCTACACCTTC. Variable domain in full (rest from reference TRBV30 and TRBJ1-2): SQTIHQWPATLVQPVGSPLSLECTVEGTSNPNLYWYRQAAGRGLQLLFYSVGIGQISSEVPQNLSASRPQDRQFILSSKKLLLSDSGFYLCAWSPHTGGYTFGSGTRLTVV.

The V call is TRBV19, the J call TRBJ2-7, with TRBD2 identical over 7 bases. Per the germline V gene, CDR1 is LNHDA and CDR2 is SQIVND (reference sequence). With 5 bases clipped from V and 4 bases from J, the junction kept 5 bases outside the gene matches. The CDR3 length is 13 residues. CDR3 residues: CASSSASGYEQYF. DNA of the CDR3: TGTGCCAGTAGTTCGGCTAGCGGATACGAGCAGTACTTC. Full variable domain (outside the CDR3, taken from reference TRBV19 and TRBJ2-7): DGGITQSPKYLFRKEGQNVTLSCEQNLNHDAMYWYRQDPGQGLRLIYYSQIVNDFQKGDIAEGYSVSREKKESFPLTVTSAQKNPTAFYLCASSSASGYEQYFGPGTRLTVT.

J is TRBJ1-1 and V is TRBV30; D not resolved. This CDR3 comprises 14 residues. Between the trimmed V and J ends, which lost 0 bases and 0 bases, there was a span of 8 bases. Germline V gives CDR1 GTSNPN, CDR2 SVGIG (reference sequence). The CDR3 here is CAWSVGRLNTEAFF. In nucleotides, the CDR3 is TGTGCCTGGAGTGTAGGACGGTTGAACACTGAAGCTTTCTTT.